The 24 T cell receptor beta chains below were found in one sample sequenced in a study of prognosis after radiotherapy for stage I lung cancer. Genomic DNA was subjected to two-round multiplex PCR for amplification of TCR beta CDR3. With primers specific to each TRBV and TRBJ gene, the first-round PCR was performed. TCRdb recomputed calls from the multiplex PCR reads with MiXCR, one row per CDR3 protein. The data show under 30,000 distinct CDR3 sequences, around 31% seen once. The sequencing here drew on PBMCs, taken before or after stereotactic body radiation therapy (not recorded which). The source is a donor over 45 with non-small cell lung cancer.

To note about this clonotype: Likely a read error: the CDR3 ends without its conserved phenylalanine or tryptophan. The chain carries TRBV2 and TRBJ2-1; TRBD2 matches at 7 bases. CDR3 length equals 16 residues. V trimming: 3 bases; J trimming: 8 bases; junction bases outside the gene matches: 13. Germline-derived CDR1 and CDR2 are SNHLY and FYNNEI. CDR3 nucleotides: TGTGCCAGCAGTGACGTAACTAGCGTGAGTTTATATGAGCAGTTCCTC. This codes for CASSDVTSVSLYEQFL.

This clonotype is labeled medium-sized. The chain uses TRBV3-1 and TRBJ1-6; 8 bases line up with TRBD1. This CDR3 contains 14 residues. The germline V gene encodes CDR1 LGHDT and CDR2 YNNKEL (reference sequence). V trimming: 3 bases; J trimming: 8 bases; junction bases outside the gene matches: 3. This chain's CDR3 is CASSHRGRDSPLHF. CDR3 DNA sequence: TGTGCCAGCAGCCACAGGGGGCGGGATTCACCCCTCCACTTT.

This clonotype came up many times. The gene calls are TRBV19 and TRBJ2-7, with D tentatively TRBD2 (6 bases). CDR1 LNHDA and CDR2 SQIVND come from the germline V gene (reference sequence). The length of the CDR3 is 14 residues. The V and J ends lost 2 bases and 2 bases respectively, with 10 bases between them. CDR3 in DNA: TGTGCCAGTAGTATAAGCGGGTCGACCTACGAGCAGTACTTC. This translates into CASSISGSTYEQYF.

This clonotype was picked up many times. The rearrangement joins TRBV28 to TRBJ1-5; the D is unclear. The germline V gene has CDR1 MDHEN and CDR2 SYDVKM. The CDR3 extends over 14 amino acids. V was clipped by 8 bases and J by 7 bases, with 18 bases between them. The CDR3 reads CASLLPGGVQPQHF. The CDR3 DNA is TGTGCCAGCCTCCTCCCGGGTGGCGTGCAGCCCCAGCATTTT.

This clonotype came up many times. The chain has TRBV2 and TRBJ1-1; the D gene is possibly TRBD1 (6 bases). Germline values: CDR1 SNHLY, CDR2 FYNNEI. V lost 7 bases, J lost 0 bases, and 9 bases lay in between. CDR3 length: 13 residues. CDR3 DNA: TGTGCCAGCACTAGGACAGTGAACACTGAAGCTTTCTTT. Amino acid sequence: CASTRTVNTEAFF.

This clonotype appeared a few times. V gene TRBV6-1 combines with J gene TRBJ2-1; tentative D call: TRBD2 (6 bases). This CDR3 region has 14 residues. V lost 8 bases and J 1 base, leaving 12 bases between the germline ends. CDR1 is MNHNS and CDR2 is SASEGT in the germline V gene. CDR3: CASHRGSSYNEQFF. The CDR3 DNA reads as TGTGCCAGCCATCGGGGGAGTTCCTACAATGAGCAGTTCTTC.

This clonotype has at least ten counts. The chain links TRBV27 to TRBJ1-1; D unresolved. The V end was cut by 4 bases, the J end by 4 bases, with 10 bases between. CDR1 and CDR2 from the germline V gene are MNHEY and SMNVEV (reference sequence). CDR3 length: 13 residues. The CDR3, as DNA: TGTGCCAGCAGTTCCGGGTGGACCACTGAAGCTTTCTTT. This translates into CASSSGWTTEAFF.

This clonotype was observed at least ten times. This chain connects TRBV6-5 to TRBJ2-1; a possible D gene is TRBD2 (5 bases). Germline lookup yields CDR1 MNHEY and CDR2 SVGAGI. The CDR3 extends over 14 amino acids. V gave up 0 bases and J gave up 6 bases, with 9 bases separating them. The CDR3 DNA reads as TGTGCCAGCAGTTACTCGGAAAGCGGCAATGAGCAGTTCTTC. Amino acids: CASSYSESGNEQFF.

At least ten counts were recorded for this clonotype. V and J are TRBV6-1 and TRBJ1-2; D is ambiguous. This CDR3 is built from 14 residues. V was pared by 7 bases and J by 6 bases, with 18 bases between. The germline CDR1 and CDR2 sequences are MNHNS and SASEGT. The CDR3 spells CASTRGSAGHGYTF. The CDR3 coding sequence is TGTGCCAGCACAAGAGGGTCGGCGGGTCATGGCTACACCTTC.

Ten or more counts support this clonotype. The V call is TRBV6-1, the J call TRBJ2-3; the D gene is possibly TRBD2 (6 bases). V gave up 3 bases and J gave up 5 bases, with 12 bases separating them. The length of the CDR3 is 14 residues. Germline-derived CDR1 and CDR2 are MNHNS and SASEGT. CDR3 sequence: CASSDRGKGDTQYF. The CDR3 DNA sequence: TGTGCCAGCAGTGATCGGGGGAAGGGAGATACGCAGTATTTT.

This clonotype was counted many times. The V and J genes are TRBV27 and TRBJ2-1; 8 nucleotides agree with TRBD2. CDR3 length equals 15 residues. CDR1 is MNHEY and CDR2 is SMNVEV in the germline V gene (reference sequence). V lost 2 bases, J lost 7 bases, and 7 bases stayed unmatched. CDR3 amino acids: CASSLGAGVRNEQFF. CDR3 DNA sequence: TGTGCCAGCAGTTTAGGAGCGGGAGTTAGAAATGAGCAGTTCTTC.

This clonotype was recorded at least ten times. The chain employs TRBV6-1 and TRBJ1-2; perhaps TRBD1 as D (5 bases). Germline V gives CDR1 MNHNS, CDR2 SASEGT. The CDR3 runs 15 residues. Trimming pared 8 bases from V and 4 bases from J, leaving 20 bases between. The CDR3 DNA sequence: TGTGCCAGCGCTGTTACGGGACGAATGAGCTATGGCTACACCTTC. It specifies CASAVTGRMSYGYTF.

By sample fraction, this clonotype is medium-sized. This rearrangement joins TRBV6-1 to TRBJ2-7, with 12 bases matching TRBD1. V was clipped by 6 bases and J by 7 bases; unmatched bases: 10. Germline V gives CDR1 MNHNS, CDR2 SASEGT. The length of the CDR3 is 15 residues. The CDR3 DNA sequence: TGTGCCAGCAGCTGGACCGGGACAGGGGGCGGGGAGCAGTACTTC. Residues: CASSWTGTGGGEQYF.

The rearrangement uses TRBV5-1 and TRBJ1-1; D gene ambiguous. There are 16 residues in the CDR3. Germline values: CDR1 SGHRS, CDR2 YFSETQ. The V and J ends lost 4 bases and 4 bases respectively, with 20 bases between them. The CDR3 DNA reads TGCGCCAGCAGCGAGGATAGGGTAGGCCTTTGCACTGAAGCTTTCTTT. Its protein is CASSEDRVGLCTEAFF.

The rearrangement uses TRBV6-1 and TRBJ2-1, with 7 bases fitting TRBD1. Unmatched junction bases numbered 15, after V lost 5 bases and J lost 14 bases. CDR1 is MNHNS and CDR2 is SASEGT in the germline V gene. The CDR3 has 14 residues. The CDR3 region has the DNA TGTGCCAGCAGTCCCCCTCCGGGACAGAGGACGGAGTTCTTC. It is translated as CASSPPPGQRTEFF.

This clonotype was picked up many times. The CDR3 nucleotides are TGTGCCAGCAGTTTACCCGGGACAGGGAACACTGAAGCTTTCTTT. This encodes CASSLPGTGNTEAFF. The chain is built from TRBV28 and TRBJ1-1; 8 nucleotides align to TRBD1. The length of the CDR3 is 15 residues. Germline V CDR1 and CDR2: MDHEN, SYDVKM. V lost 2 bases, J lost 1 base, and 3 bases stayed unmatched. Supplemented by reference TRBV28 and TRBJ1-1, the full variable domain reads DVKVTQSSRYLVKRTGEKVFLECVQDMDHENMFWYRQDPGLGLRLIYFSYDVKMKEKGDIPEGYSVSREKKERFSLILESASTNQTSMYLCASSLPGTGNTEAFFGQGTRLTVV.

This clonotype was recorded many times. The chain recombines TRBV18 with TRBJ2-7, with D possibly TRBD1 on 5 matching bases. In germline, CDR1 is KGHSH, CDR2 LQKENI. The V gene lost 0 bases and the J gene lost 2 bases, with 8 bases spanning the gap. CDR3 length equals 14 residues. The CDR3 sequence is CASSPPGVPYEQYF. DNA of the CDR3: TGTGCCAGCTCACCACCAGGGGTCCCCTACGAGCAGTACTTC.

This clonotype appeared many times. V is TRBV6-1 and J is TRBJ1-5; weak D call: TRBD1 (5 bases). Germline V lookup: CDR1 MNHNS, CDR2 SASEGT. V gave up 1 base and J gave up 4 bases, with 14 bases separating them. The CDR3 sequence is 16 residues long. CDR3 nucleotide sequence: TGTGCCAGCAGTGAAGTTAGGGGCGTTGGGAATCAGCCCCAGCATTTT. This encodes CASSEVRGVGNQPQHF.

This clonotype appeared once. This chain connects TRBV27 to TRBJ1-1; D unresolved. This CDR3 has 15 residues. V gave up 4 bases and J gave up 2 bases, with 14 bases separating them. CDR1 is MNHEY, CDR2 SMNVEV, per germline (reference sequence). The chain's CDR3 is CASSYSGNANTEAFF. For the CDR3, the DNA is TGTGCCAGCAGTTATTCTGGAAACGCCAACACTGAAGCTTTCTTT.

Concerning this clonotype itself: A much larger clonotype is one base distant, so this may be a read error. V is TRBV6-2 or TRBV6-3 and J is TRBJ1-1; the D is unclear. The CDR3 loop spans 16 amino acids. Germline V gene data show CDR1 as MNHEY and CDR2 as SVGEGT. V lost 6 bases, J lost 2 bases, and 19 bases lay in between. CDR3 in amino acids: CASSSPKVAVNTEAFF. CDR3 sequence (DNA): TGTGCCAGCAGCTCCCCTAAAGTGGCAGTAAACACTGAAGCTTTCTTT.

This clonotype was seen ten or more times. The V and J genes are TRBV29-1 and TRBJ2-7, with D hard to call. Trimming shortened V by 6 bases and J by 6 bases, and 18 bases separated the two germline ends. Germline V gene sequence: CDR1 SQVTM, CDR2 ANQGSEA. The CDR3 has 13 residues. CDR3 amino acids: CSVLPDPTSEQYF. The CDR3 DNA follows: TGCAGCGTACTACCGGACCCAACCTCCGAGCAGTACTTC.

A note on this clonotype: A read error is possible here, since a much larger clone lies one base away. V gene TRBV10-2 combines with J gene TRBJ1-4; no definite D call. V was cut by 4 bases and J by 8 bases, with 11 bases left in between. CDR3 length: 13 amino acids. Germline assignment: CDR1 WSHSY and CDR2 SAAADI. The CDR3 DNA sequence: TGCGCCAGCAGTGGGGGATTTGGGGAAAAACTGTTTTTT. This translates into CASSGGFGEKLFF.

Many counts were recorded for this clonotype. The V and J genes are TRBV5-1 and TRBJ2-4, with TRBD1 matching over 9 bases. This CDR3 is 19 amino acids long. Germline assignment: CDR1 SGHRS and CDR2 YFSETQ. The ends lost 5 bases at V and 0 bases at J; junction bases unmatched: 15. CDR3 bases: TGCGCCAGCAGGTTTTTTGGCGGGACAGGGAACCTAGCCAAAAACATTCAGTACTTC. Translated, it gives CASRFFGGTGNLAKNIQYF.

A note on this clonotype: Without the conserved terminal phenylalanine or tryptophan, this CDR3 likely stems from a read error. The gene calls are TRBV12-3 or TRBV12-4 and TRBJ1-1; a weak D match, TRBD1 (5 bases). CDR3 size: 13 residues. V lost 1 base and J 5 bases, leaving 8 bases between the germline ends. The DNA of the CDR3 is TGTGCCAGCAGTTTAGAACAGGAGACTGAAGCTTTCTTA. It yields the protein CASSLEQETEAFL.